Listed below are T cell receptor beta chains from one sample, sequenced in a study of blood T cell repertoires in COVID-19. Only in-frame clones appear in the TCRdb table, and some are missing; sequencing was by immunoSEQ multiplex PCR. The table includes about 210,000 clones, around 85% detected once. The specimen sequenced was peripheral blood. These receptor sequences come from a middle-aged man with acute or convalescent COVID-19. CDR3s leave out the opening cysteine and the closing phenylalanine or tryptophan. D genes are given only for firm matches. Size values are once, few and many counts, or a class for expanded clones, and some rows have none.

TRBV14 | TRBD2 | few | ASSQDRLADRTYEQY
TRBV6-2/TRBV6-3 | . | . | ASSYPLGRYNEQF
TRBV6-5 | . | . | ASSNGGETQY
TRBV19 | TRBD1 | . | ASTGQGRETQY
TRBV7-2 | TRBD2 | . | ASSLLAGGGHEQF
TRBV2 | . | . | ASSVRVRDTEAF
TRBV6-4 | . | . | ASSDTDRNSPLH
TRBV7-7 | TRBD2 | . | ASKPAGSQETQY
TRBV2 | . | . | ASRADSYEQY
TRBV7-2 | TRBD1 | . | ASRGTGGGYEQY
TRBV30 | TRBD1 | few | AWSTGTGADEQY
TRBV7-2 | . | . | ASSLHPRGSTDTQY
TRBV7-9 | TRBD1 | . | ASSWADRDTGELF
TRBV27 | TRBD2 | few | ASSSPGLAGGKTQY
TRBV5-1 | . | . | ASTRREGVTEAF
TRBV2 | . | . | ASKGGMNTEAF
TRBV12-3/TRBV12-4 | TRBD2 | . | ASSPGGAGELF
TRBV7-9 | . | . | ASDQGYEQY
TRBV19 | TRBD1 | . | ASSMTGVELF
TRBV24-1 | . | . | ATRGREDYGYT
TRBV5-5 | . | . | ASSLEGGDIEYEQY
TRBV12-3/TRBV12-4 | . | . | ASRTGVGYGYT
TRBV7-8 | TRBD1 | . | ASSGQGPEAF
TRBV19 | TRBD2 | . | ASSILRSGGALNIQY
TRBV7-2 | TRBD2 | . | ASSSSSGGYEQY
TRBV4-2 | TRBD1 | . | ASSQDGTGGNQPQH
TRBV10-2 | . | . | ASSEPYTEAF
TRBV28 | . | few | ASSAASSVPSLGSPYNEQF
TRBV10-3 | TRBD2 | once | AIRMTSGGPMDTQY
TRBV24-1 | TRBD2 | . | ATSDPPGTSETQY
TRBV18 | . | . | ASSPPRKQSGDTQY
TRBV29-1 | . | . | SVEGGRREQF
TRBV6-5 | TRBD2 | . | ASNPGLAGTGELF
TRBV19 | . | . | ASSIRGPPFTGGYT
TRBV11-2 | TRBD2 | . | ASSLDRGGESGANVLT
TRBV18 | . | . | ASSPGTGANEKLF
TRBV14 | . | . | ASSQVAGGPIAPLH
TRBV11-3 | . | few | ASSRLGDEQY
TRBV10-3 | TRBD1 | . | AITQTGDVASGNTIY
TRBV19 | TRBD1 | . | ASKNRGVWGYT
TRBV6-5 | . | . | ASWRVANTEAF
TRBV4-2 | . | once | ASSPRRFEQF